Below, 13 T cell receptor beta chains from the same sample are listed, as sequenced in a study of T-cell memory formation after mild COVID-19. TCRdb recomputed calls from the 5' RACE reads with MiXCR, one row per CDR3 protein. The sample lists 190,000 or so distinct CDR3 sequences, about a fifth occurring once. Input material: PBMCs or a T cell subset sorted from them (not recorded which). These receptors were obtained from an adult woman who had mild COVID-19 (a few samples of this study predate the infection). Cell type and time point are not known.

The genes are TRBV10-3 and TRBJ2-7, with D possibly matching TRBD2 (6 bases). This CDR3 is built from 15 residues. V was clipped by 2 bases and J by 4 bases, with 15 bases between them. CDR1 and CDR2 from the germline V gene are ENHRY and SYGVKD. The CDR3 DNA is TGTGCCATCAGTGAGACCGGGACTTTGGCATACGAGCAGTACTTC. Translation: CAISETGTLAYEQYF.

This chain's CDR3 is CSVEDQGSSGNTIYF. The CDR3 nucleotides read TGCAGCGTTGAAGATCAAGGGAGCTCTGGAAACACCATATATTTT. The V and J genes are TRBV29-1 and TRBJ1-3; no clear D. Germline lookup yields CDR1 SQVTM and CDR2 ANQGSEA. CDR3 length equals 15 residues. Trimming shortened V by 0 bases and J by 0 bases, and 9 bases separated the two germline ends.

This clonotype was counted a few times. The chain is built from TRBV20-1 and TRBJ1-5; 7 nucleotides agree with TRBD1. The CDR3 sequence is 15 residues long. CDR1 is DFQATT, CDR2 SNEGSKA, per germline (reference sequence). With 1 base clipped from V and 6 bases from J, the junction kept 9 bases outside the gene matches. CDR3: CSARVGNRGIQPQHF. As DNA, the CDR3 is TGCAGTGCTAGAGTGGGGAACAGGGGAATTCAGCCCCAGCATTTT.

This clonotype was observed a handful of times. The chain employs TRBV7-6 and TRBJ2-1; tentative D call: TRBD2 (5 bases). Trimming removed 0 bases at V and 3 bases at J, with 18 bases between. The CDR3 runs 18 residues. The germline CDR1 and CDR2 sequences are SGHVS and FNYEAQ. The CDR3 nucleotides are TGTGCCAGCAGCTTAGCGCGGGCCGGTGGGGTAAACTACAATGAGCAGTTCTTC. The encoded protein is CASSLARAGGVNYNEQFF.

The J gene is TRBJ2-1, the V gene TRBV20-1; 8 nucleotides line up with TRBD2. Trimming at V came to 5 bases and at J to 7 bases, leaving 10 bases not matched to a gene. Germline assignment: CDR1 DFQATT and CDR2 SNEGSKA (reference sequence). This CDR3 has 14 amino acids. Here the CDR3 reads CSASSGSLWNEQFF. CDR3 nucleotide sequence: TGCAGTGCTTCCAGCGGGAGCCTTTGGAATGAGCAGTTCTTC.

This clonotype has more than one count but fewer than ten. V is TRBV5-1 and J is TRBJ2-3; 8 bases map to TRBD1. CDR3 length equals 16 residues. Germline trimming cut 0 bases from V and 0 bases from J; bases unmatched to any gene: 3. Germline V CDR1 and CDR2: SGHRS, YFSETQ. The CDR3 bases are TGCGCCAGCAGCTTGGGGACAGGGTGGAGCACAGATACGCAGTATTTT. Encoded protein: CASSLGTGWSTDTQYF.

This clonotype was detected only a few times. The junction does not match germline at one end; this may be a read error. The chain combines TRBV4-1 with TRBJ2-3; TRBD1 matches at 7 bases. In germline, CDR1 is MGHRA, CDR2 YSYEKL. This CDR3 is 15 amino acids long. CDR3 DNA sequence: TGCGCCAGCACCCAAAGTCGCAGGGGGTTGGATACGCAGTATTTT. Encoded protein: CASTQSRRGLDTQYF.

The chain couples TRBV19 to TRBJ2-1; 12 nucleotides agree with TRBD2. The CDR3 is 15 residues long. The V segment lost 3 bases and the J segment 6 bases; nucleotides outside the gene matches: 3. Germline V gene lookup returns CDR1 LNHDA and CDR2 SQIVND (reference sequence). The CDR3 region has the DNA TGTGCCAGTAGTATTCTAGCGGGAGGGCCCAATGAGCAGTTCTTC. Residues: CASSILAGGPNEQFF.

CDR3 loop: CASSIELAGENEQYF. The CDR3, as DNA: TGTGCCAGTAGTATAGAACTAGCGGGAGAGAACGAGCAGTACTTC. The rearrangement uses TRBV19 and TRBJ2-7; 11 bases align to TRBD2. The CDR3 consists of 15 residues. After removal of 0 bases from V and 5 bases from J, the junction contained 3 bases not matched to a gene. Germline V CDR1 and CDR2: LNHDA, SQIVND (reference sequence).

The genes are TRBV4-1 and TRBJ2-5, with 8 bases that match TRBD1. The germline gives CDR1 MGHRA, CDR2 YSYEKL. The CDR3 loop spans 16 amino acids. The J segment lost 2 bases and the V segment lost 4 bases, leaving 9 bases of the junction unmatched. The CDR3 DNA reads TGCGCCAGCAGCCCCCATGGACAGGGAGGACAAGAGACCCAGTACTTC. Translating gives CASSPHGQGGQETQYF.

The chain uses TRBV9 and TRBJ1-3, with a possible D match to TRBD1 (5 bases). The CDR3 has 13 residues. Germline lookup yields CDR1 SGDLS and CDR2 YYNGEE. V lost 3 bases and J lost 7, with 11 bases in between. The CDR3 sequence is CASSGGERNTIYF. The CDR3 DNA sequence: TGTGCCAGCAGCGGAGGGGAGCGTAACACCATATATTTT.

This clonotype showed up many times. The V call is TRBV12-3 or TRBV12-4, the J call TRBJ2-7; 7 nucleotides line up with TRBD1. V shed 5 bases, J shed 4 bases, and the junction held 5 bases outside the gene matches. The CDR3 extends over 13 amino acids. The CDR3 DNA follows: TGTGCCAGCAGTATGGGGACAGTATACGAGCAGTACTTC. It encodes CASSMGTVYEQYF.

This clonotype was seen only a few times. The chain has TRBV24-1 and TRBJ2-1, with a weak D call TRBD1 (6 bases). The V gene lost 8 bases and the J gene lost 8 bases, with 15 bases spanning the gap. Per germline, CDR1 KGHDR and CDR2 SFDVKD. The CDR3 extends over 13 amino acids. The CDR3 DNA follows: TGTGCCACCACTGGCAGGGGAGAGGATGAGCAGTTCTTC. Its protein is CATTGRGEDEQFF.